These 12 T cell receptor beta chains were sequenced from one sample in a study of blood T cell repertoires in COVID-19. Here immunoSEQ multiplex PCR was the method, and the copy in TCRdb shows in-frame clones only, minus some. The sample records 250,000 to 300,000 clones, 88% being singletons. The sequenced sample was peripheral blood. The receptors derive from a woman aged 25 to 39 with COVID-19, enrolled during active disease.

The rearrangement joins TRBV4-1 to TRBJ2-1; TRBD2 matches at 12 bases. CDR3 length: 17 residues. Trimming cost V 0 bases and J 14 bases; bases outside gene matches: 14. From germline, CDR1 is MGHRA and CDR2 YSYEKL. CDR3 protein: CASSQDVLAGGVRWEFF. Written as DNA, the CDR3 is TGCGCCAGCAGCCAAGATGTGCTAGCGGGAGGGGTTCGATGGGAGTTCTTC.

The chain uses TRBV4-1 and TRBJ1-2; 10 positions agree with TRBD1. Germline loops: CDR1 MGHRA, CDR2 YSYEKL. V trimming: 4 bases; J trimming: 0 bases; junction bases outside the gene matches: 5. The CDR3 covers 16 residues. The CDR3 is CASSPWDRGANYGYTF. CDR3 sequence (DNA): TGCGCCAGCAGCCCCTGGGACAGGGGAGCTAACTATGGCTACACCTTC.

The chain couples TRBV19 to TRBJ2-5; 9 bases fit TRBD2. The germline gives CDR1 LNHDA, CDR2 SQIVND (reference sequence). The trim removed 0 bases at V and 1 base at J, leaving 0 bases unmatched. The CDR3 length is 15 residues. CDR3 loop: CASSIEGLAQETQYF. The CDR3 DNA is TGTGCCAGTAGTATAGAGGGACTAGCCCAAGAGACCCAGTACTTC.

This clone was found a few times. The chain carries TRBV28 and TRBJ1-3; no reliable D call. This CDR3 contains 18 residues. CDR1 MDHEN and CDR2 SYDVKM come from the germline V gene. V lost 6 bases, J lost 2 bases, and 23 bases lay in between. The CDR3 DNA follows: TGTGCCAGCAGGATCCGGGGAGGGCAGGCCCTGACTGGAAACACCATATATTTT. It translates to CASRIRGGQALTGNTIYF.

The CDR3 here is CASTTYLKASGSGETQYF. The CDR3, as DNA: TGTGCCAGCACCACCTACCTGAAGGCTAGCGGGAGCGGGGAGACCCAGTACTTC. The chain recombines TRBV5-6 with TRBJ2-5, with 10 bases aligning to TRBD2. Germline CDR1 reads SGHDT; CDR2 reads YYEEEE. The CDR3 consists of 18 residues. Trimming cost V 6 bases and J 5 bases; bases outside gene matches: 19. The entire variable domain, with the rest obtained from reference TRBV5-6 and TRBJ2-5, is as follows: DAGVTQSPTHLIKTRGQQVTLRCSPKSGHDTVSWYQQALGQGPQFIFQYYEEEERQRGNFPDRFSGHQFPNYSSELNVNALLLGDSALYLCASTTYLKASGSGETQYFGPGTRLLVL.

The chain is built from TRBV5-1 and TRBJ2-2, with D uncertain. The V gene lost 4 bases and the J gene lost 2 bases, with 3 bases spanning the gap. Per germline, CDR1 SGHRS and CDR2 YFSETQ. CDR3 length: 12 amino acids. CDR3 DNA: TGCGCCAGCAGCACAAACACCGGGGAGCTGTTTTTT. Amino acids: CASSTNTGELFF.

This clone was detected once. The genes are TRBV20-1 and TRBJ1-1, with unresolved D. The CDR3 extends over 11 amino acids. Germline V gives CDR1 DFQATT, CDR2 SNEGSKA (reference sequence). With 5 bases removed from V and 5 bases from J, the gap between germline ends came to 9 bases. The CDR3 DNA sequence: TGCAGTGCTCCGATTCTAACTGAAGCTTTCTTT. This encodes CSAPILTEAFF.

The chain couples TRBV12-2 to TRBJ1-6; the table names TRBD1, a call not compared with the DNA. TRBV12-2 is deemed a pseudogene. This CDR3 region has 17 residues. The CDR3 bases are TGTGCAAGTCGCTTAGTAAACAGGTACTCCTATAATTCACCCCTCCACTTT. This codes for CASRLVNRYSYNSPLHF.

DNA for the CDR3: TGTGCCAGCAGTTACGCAGGGACAGAAGGAGGGGAGCAGTACTTC. Its translation: CASSYAGTEGGEQYF. The chain has TRBV6-5 and TRBJ2-7; D is possibly TRBD1 (7 bases). Trimming shortened V by 2 bases and J by 7 bases, and 18 bases separated the two germline ends. The CDR3 extends over 15 amino acids. CDR1 MNHEY and CDR2 SVGAGI come from the germline V gene.

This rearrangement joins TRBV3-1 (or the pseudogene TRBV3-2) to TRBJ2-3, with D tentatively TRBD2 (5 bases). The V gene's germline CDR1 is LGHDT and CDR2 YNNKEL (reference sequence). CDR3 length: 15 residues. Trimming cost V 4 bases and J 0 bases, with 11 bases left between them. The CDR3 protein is CASSPLRGSTDTQYF. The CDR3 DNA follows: TGTGCCAGCAGCCCTTTAAGAGGGAGCACAGATACGCAGTATTTT.

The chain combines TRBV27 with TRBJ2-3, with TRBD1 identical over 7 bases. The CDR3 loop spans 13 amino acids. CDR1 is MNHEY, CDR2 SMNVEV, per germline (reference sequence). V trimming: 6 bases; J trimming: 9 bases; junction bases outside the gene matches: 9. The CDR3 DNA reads TGTGCCAGCAGGGGACCCGCACAGGGGACGCAGTATTTT. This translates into CASRGPAQGTQYF.

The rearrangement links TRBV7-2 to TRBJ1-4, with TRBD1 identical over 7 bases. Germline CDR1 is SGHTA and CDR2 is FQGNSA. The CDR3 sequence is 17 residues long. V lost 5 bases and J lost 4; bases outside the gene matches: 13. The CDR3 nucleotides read TGTGCCAGCAGCCTGTTACTCACAGGGGCTCTTAATGAAAAACTGTTTTTT. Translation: CASSLLLTGALNEKLFF.